A selection of T cell receptor beta chains follows, all from one sample in a study of response to subunit inactivated influenza vaccine. TCRdb reprocessed the RT-PCR reads via MiXCR and lists one record per CDR3 protein. The sample holds hundreds of thousands of distinct CDR3 sequences, 15% to 17% seen once. The input for sequencing was PBMCs from blood, taken roughly 12 days after vaccination. All receptors come from a man aged 45-65 years who received an inactivated influenza vaccine. Each CDR3 is given with its conserved first and last residue. A D gene is named only where the DNA matches it firmly. Only part of the rows carry a size: once, few, many, or a class if the clone is expanded.

v_call	clone_size	j_call	d_call	cdr3_nt	cdr3_aa
TRBV30	.	TRBJ2-3	.	TGTGCCTGGAGTGTATTTGGGGATACGCAGTATTTT	CAWSVFGDTQYF
TRBV2	.	TRBJ2-4	.	TGTGCCAGCAGCCTCGGGGGCCTAGCCAAAAACATTCAGTACTTC	CASSLGGLAKNIQYF
TRBV12-3/TRBV12-4	few	TRBJ2-3	.	TGTGCCAGCAGTGGGCCCGCGGAAGATACGCAGTATTTT	CASSGPAEDTQYF
TRBV20-1	.	TRBJ2-7	TRBD2	TGCAGTCCCGGGGTGACTAGCGGCTCCTACGAGCAGTACTTC	CSPGVTSGSYEQYF
TRBV6-1	.	TRBJ1-5	.	TGTGCCAGCAGTGCCATCGGGGGGAGCAATCAGCCCCAGCATTTT	CASSAIGGSNQPQHF
TRBV20-1	.	TRBJ2-1	TRBD2	TGCAGTGCTCTCCCGTTTACGGGAGGCGACAATGAGCAGTTCTTC	CSALPFTGGDNEQFF
TRBV12-3/TRBV12-4	.	TRBJ2-5	.	TGTGCCAGCAGTTTAGTTCAGGGAGCTCAAGAGACCCAGTACTTC	CASSLVQGAQETQYF
TRBV28	.	TRBJ2-1	.	TGTGCCAGCAGGGCGGGGGACAGATATTACAATGAGCAGTTCTTC	CASRAGDRYYNEQFF
TRBV20-1	few	TRBJ2-7	.	TGCTCCCGTGCAGTTCTGAGCTCCTACGAGCAGTACTTC	CSRAVLSSYEQYF
TRBV6-5	.	TRBJ2-7	.	TGTGCCAGCAGTTCCCCCTCGGACCGTCGACCCTACGAGCAGTACTTC	CASSSPSDRRPYEQYF
TRBV5-1	.	TRBJ1-6	.	TGCGCCAGCAGCACCGCCCGGGAGGGGCCCCTCCACTTT	CASSTAREGPLHF
TRBV4-3	few	TRBJ2-2	.	TGCGCCAGCAGCCAGACAGTGAACACCGGGGAGCTGTTTTTT	CASSQTVNTGELFF
TRBV7-9	.	TRBJ2-1	TRBD2	TGTGCCAGCAGCTTAGGGGCTAGCGGCTTCAATGAGCAGTTCTTC	CASSLGASGFNEQFF
TRBV4-1	few	TRBJ2-5	.	TGCGCCAGCAGCCAAGAGACACAAGAGACCCAGTACTTC	CASSQETQETQYF
TRBV14	few	TRBJ2-5	.	TGTGCCAGCAGCCACGCGAGGGAGACCCAGTACTTC	CASSHARETQYF
TRBV28	.	TRBJ2-7	.	TGTGCCAGCAGTTTCAAAAGGGTCGTAGCCTACGAGCAGTACTTC	CASSFKRVVAYEQYF
TRBV4-2	few	TRBJ2-1	TRBD2	TGTGCCAGCAGCCAACGGGGATTTAGCGGGGGGGCCTCTTACAATGAGCAGTTCTTC	CASSQRGFSGGASYNEQFF
TRBV5-1	few	TRBJ2-5	TRBD1	TGCGCCAGCAGCTTACACTCCGTACAGGGGGCCCAAGAGACCCAGTACTTC	CASSLHSVQGAQETQYF
TRBV5-1	few	TRBJ2-1	TRBD1	TGCGCCAGCAGCTCCTCGGGACAGGCAAGCTCCTACAATGAGCAGTTCTTC	CASSSSGQASSYNEQFF
TRBV2	many	TRBJ1-2	.	TGTGCCAGCAGTTCCGGGACACCTCTCTACTATGGCTACACCTTC	CASSSGTPLYYGYTF
TRBV24-1	.	TRBJ2-5	.	TGTGCCACCAGTGATACCTCAGGGTACCAAGAGACCCAGTACTTC	CATSDTSGYQETQYF
TRBV20-1	.	TRBJ2-2	.	TGCAGTGCTAGAGTTGGCAGGGGGGCGAGAACCGGGGAGCTGTTTTTT	CSARVGRGARTGELFF
TRBV7-2	.	TRBJ2-2	TRBD2	TGTGCCAGCAGCTCATTAGCGGGAAGCACCGGGGAGCTGTTTTTT	CASSSLAGSTGELFF
TRBV18	.	TRBJ1-5	.	TGTGCCAGCTCACCGGTTGGAGTGGCTCAGCCCCAGCATTTT	CASSPVGVAQPQHF
TRBV7-2	few	TRBJ1-1	.	TGTGCCAGCACCCTCCCTATTTGGAAGAACACTGAAGCTTTCTTT	CASTLPIWKNTEAFF
TRBV2	.	TRBJ2-3	.	TGTGCCAGCAGTCCACAGCCCGGCTACGGCTTGGGCACAGATACGCAGTATTTT	CASSPQPGYGLGTDTQYF
TRBV6-1	few	TRBJ2-1	.	TGTGCCAGCAGTGCCGACTTGTACTCCTACAATGAGCAGTTCTTC	CASSADLYSYNEQFF
TRBV12-3/TRBV12-4	few	TRBJ1-2	.	TGTGCCAGCAGTTTTGGCAGGGAGCTGCTAGTTGACTACACCTTC	CASSFGRELLVDYTF
TRBV10-1	.	TRBJ1-1	.	TGCGCCAGTGGAGATACAGGGAACACTGAAGCTTTCTTT	CASGDTGNTEAFF
TRBV19	few	TRBJ2-1	.	TGTGCCAGTAGTATTCTTCAAAACTCCTACAATGAGCAGTTCTTC	CASSILQNSYNEQFF
TRBV18	many	TRBJ2-5	.	TGTGCCAGCTCACCAGTTCAGCGACCTATGGAGACCCAGTACTTC	CASSPVQRPMETQYF
TRBV28	few	TRBJ2-2	TRBD1	TGTGCCAGCAGATCGGGACAGGGGGCGTCATACGGGGAGCTGTTTTTT	CASRSGQGASYGELFF
TRBV12-3/TRBV12-4	many	TRBJ1-2	.	TGTGCCAGCAGTCAAATAAACCGACGTGTGGGCTACACCTTC	CASSQINRRVGYTF